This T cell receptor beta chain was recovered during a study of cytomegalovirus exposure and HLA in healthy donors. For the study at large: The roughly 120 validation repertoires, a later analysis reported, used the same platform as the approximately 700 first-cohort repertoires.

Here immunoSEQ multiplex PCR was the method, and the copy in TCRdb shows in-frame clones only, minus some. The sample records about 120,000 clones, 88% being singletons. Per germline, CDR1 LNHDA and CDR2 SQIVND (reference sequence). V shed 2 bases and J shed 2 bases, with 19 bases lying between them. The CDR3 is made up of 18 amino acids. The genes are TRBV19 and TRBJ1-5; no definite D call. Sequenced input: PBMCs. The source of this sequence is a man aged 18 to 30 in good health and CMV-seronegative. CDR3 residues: CASSIKRLGQSGNQPQHF. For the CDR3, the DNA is TGTGCCAGTAGTATAAAAAGACTAGGGCAATCGGGCAATCAGCCCCAGCATTTT.